This T cell receptor (beta chain) comes out of a study of blood T cell repertoires in COVID-19 (dated by TCRdb to the early 2020s). For the study in its entirety: Samples covering the acute and convalescent phases of COVID-19 were provided by collaborators in the United States, Italy and Spain. The repertoires were made available in a free public database intended to serve as a resource for research on the immune response to SARS-CoV-2. Where HLA class I and class II types were available, the types were taken from metadata supplied by the sample provider, not from assay-based typing. Sample metadata almost always included a de-identified subject ID, COVID-19 status, age in years and sex. The dataset comprised deeply sampled blood TCRbeta repertoires from subjects exposed to, actively infected with, or recovered from COVID-19. The samples were drawn from two sources: the first 160 participants of the ongoing ImmuneRACE study, and 1,000 to 1,500 subjects contributed by 6 global collaborators. The prospective study material was composed of cDNA or gDNA derived from T cells, B-cell-depleted T cells, or PBMCs. Beyond this particular receptor, the publication reports: The quantity of clinical and demographic metadata differed by source and by participant and was supplied without curation.

The CDR1 and CDR2 encoded by the germline V gene are SGHDT and YYEEEE. Including cysteine and phenylalanine, the CDR3 has 13 amino acids. The only DNA kept is the CDR3, 39 bases in frame from the first base. V lost 0 bases and J lost 8 bases; the stretch between them is 9 bases long. With regard to this clone: Its binding antigen is unknown. One base away there is no much larger clone; base qualities are not given.

The immunoSEQ Assay, a bias-controlled multiplex PCR, was used to amplify TCRbeta CDR3 regions from genomic DNA. For the original study's pipeline: Nucleated cell counts per sample were estimated from amplification of reference gene primers within the assay. To quantify the absolute abundance of each unique TCRbeta CDR3 rearrangement, sequence reads were collapsed and filtered. For each sample, productive Simpson clonality was calculated by taking the square root of Simpson's diversity index across productive rearrangements. As stored in TCRdb, this immuneACCESS dataset retains in-frame rearrangements with V and J assigned. A fraction of the clones does not appear; measured against another copy, unresolved V genes explain less than half of the discrepancy, and the remainder lacks a known reason. V and J calls and clone size follow that table, whereas D and trimming were derived from the DNA. Within this sample are roughly 230,000 clones, with around 90% of them counted one time only. The top ten hold more than 0.8% of the sample.

In Seattle, one collaborating source enrolled patients while the infection was active and tracked those patients longitudinally over the course of disease. The collaborating institutions used their own protocols to collect whole blood in K2EDTA tubes. For TCRbeta analysis, collaborator samples were shipped as frozen whole blood, as isolated PBMCs, or as DNA extracted from either sample type. The chain is made from TRBV5-6 and TRBJ1-3; TRBD1 might be the D gene, on 6 matching bases. The source of this sequence is a young man with COVID-19, enrolled during active disease. The source material was peripheral blood. DNA sequence: TGTGCCAGCAGCTTGGGCGGGGGCCACACCATATATTTT. Translation gives CASSLGGGHTIYF.